The 31 T cell receptor beta chains below all came from one sample that was sequenced in a study of OX40 agonist ivuxolimab in advanced cancers. TCRdb's copy holds only in-frame clones and misses some; the assay was immunoSEQ multiplex PCR. The sample lists some 57,000 clones; approximately 77% were seen once. This specimen consisted of CD4+ or CD8+ T cells sorted from blood, obtained in a trial of the OX40 agonist ivuxolimab. All receptors come from an adult with an advanced solid tumor such as melanoma, head and neck, liver or kidney cancer.

This rearrangement joins TRBV7-2 to TRBJ2-2; 7 bases match TRBD2. CDR3 length: 15 residues. CDR1 SGHTA and CDR2 FQGNSA come from the germline V gene. V was clipped by 5 bases and J by 7 bases; unmatched bases: 10. CDR3 nucleotides: TGTGCCAGCAGCCCGGGCCGCGGGAGAGGCGGGGAGCTGTTTTTT. This encodes CASSPGRGRGGELFF.

The chain links TRBV4-3 to TRBJ2-7; the D gene is possibly TRBD2 (6 bases). CDR3 size: 16 residues. V gave up 2 bases and J gave up 2 bases, with 16 bases separating them. In germline, CDR1 is LGHNA, CDR2 YSLEER. In DNA form, the CDR3 reads TGCGCCAGCAGCCAATCCCCAAGCGGGTCCGCCTACGAGCAGTACTTC. Amino acid sequence: CASSQSPSGSAYEQYF.

CDR3 protein: CAVRQASNYGYTF. Here the CDR3 DNA reads TGTGCAGTAAGACAGGCTTCTAACTATGGCTACACCTTC. This chain joins TRBV30 and TRBJ1-2; D may be TRBD1 (6 bases). Germline V CDR1 and CDR2: GTSNPN, SVGIG (reference sequence). The CDR3 totals 13 residues.

CDR3 in amino acids: CASSPLTGGNEKLFF. The CDR3 nucleotides are TGTGCCAGCAGCCCTTTGACAGGAGGAAATGAAAAACTGTTTTTT. The gene calls are TRBV21-1 and TRBJ1-4; TRBD1 is taken as the D call from the table, unchecked against the DNA. TRBV21-1 is noted as a pseudogene. This CDR3 is built from 15 residues.

This clone has only one observation. V gene TRBV4-2 combines with J gene TRBJ2-7, with D maybe TRBD2 (5 bases). Trimming removed 5 bases from V and 5 bases from J, with 13 bases in between. The CDR3 covers 13 residues. From germline, CDR1 is LGHNA and CDR2 YNFKEQ. This CDR3 reads CASSARPGNEQYF. DNA of the CDR3: TGTGCCAGCAGCGCCCGTCCGGGGAACGAGCAGTACTTC.

The rearrangement links TRBV4-2 to TRBJ2-5, with 8 bases fitting TRBD2. The germline V gene has CDR1 LGHNA and CDR2 YNFKEQ. V trimming: 1 base; J trimming: 1 base; junction bases outside the gene matches: 11. The CDR3 loop spans 18 amino acids. The CDR3 here is CASSQGLAPRGPQETQYF. For the CDR3, the DNA is TGTGCCAGCAGCCAAGGACTAGCGCCCCGTGGGCCCCAAGAGACCCAGTACTTC.

The chain uses TRBV5-1 and TRBJ2-2, with unresolved D. Trimming stripped 1 base from V and 6 bases from J, with 7 bases between. The V gene's germline CDR1 is SGHRS and CDR2 YFSETQ. The CDR3 runs 13 residues. DNA for the CDR3: TGCGCCAGCAGCTTGTATGGATCCGGGGAGCTGTTTTTT. It encodes CASSLYGSGELFF.

The chain couples TRBV5-4 to TRBJ2-7; TRBD2 might be the D (6 bases). Looked up from germline, CDR1 is SGHNT and CDR2 is YYREEE (reference sequence). The CDR3 covers 16 residues. The V gene lost 4 bases and the J gene lost 2 bases, with 19 bases spanning the gap. CDR3 amino acids: CASSTTRGGKTYEQYF. The CDR3 DNA reads TGTGCCAGCAGCACTACTCGGGGCGGGAAAACCTACGAGCAGTACTTC.

The chain employs TRBV19 and TRBJ1-5, with 8 bases aligning to TRBD1. The V gene end was trimmed by 7 bases and the J gene end by 5 bases; junction bases not matched to a gene: 19. The germline CDR1 and CDR2 sequences are LNHDA and SQIVND (reference sequence). The CDR3 has 18 residues. This CDR3 is CASTPGRGRGQLDQPQHF. DNA for the CDR3: TGTGCCAGTACGCCAGGCCGGGGCAGGGGGCAGTTGGATCAGCCCCAGCATTTT.

Written as DNA, the CDR3 is TGTGCCTGGAGTGACGAACAGGCTTTTGGAAACACCATATATTTT. It is translated as CAWSDEQAFGNTIYF. The J gene is TRBJ1-3, the V gene TRBV30, with D possibly TRBD1 on 5 matching bases. The V and J ends lost 1 base and 3 bases respectively, with 13 bases between them. The germline V gene encodes CDR1 GTSNPN and CDR2 SVGIG (reference sequence). This CDR3 is built from 15 residues.

The gene calls are TRBV7-2 and TRBJ2-3; D not resolved. Germline values: CDR1 SGHTA, CDR2 FQGNSA. The CDR3 covers 13 residues. V was cut by 2 bases and J by 6 bases, with 9 bases left in between. The chain's CDR3 is CASSLNRADTQYF. CDR3 nucleotide sequence: TGTGCCAGCAGCTTAAACCGGGCTGATACGCAGTATTTT.

This clone was recorded a few times. The chain has TRBV6-6 and TRBJ1-1; no clear D. Germline V lookup: CDR1 MNHNY, CDR2 SVGAGI (reference sequence). The length of the CDR3 is 13 residues. V lost 2 bases and J lost 4, with 8 bases in between. CDR3 protein: CASSYSKGTEAFF. CDR3 bases: TGTGCCAGCAGTTACAGCAAGGGCACTGAAGCTTTCTTT.

This sequence joins TRBV5-1 and TRBJ2-3; D possibly corresponds to TRBD1 (6 bases). CDR3 size: 15 residues. Trimming shortened V by 1 base and J by 2 bases, and 11 bases separated the two germline ends. CDR1 is SGHRS and CDR2 is YFSETQ in the germline V gene. The CDR3 is CASSLNPGDTDTQYF. CDR3 sequence (DNA): TGCGCCAGCAGCTTGAATCCAGGGGACACAGATACGCAGTATTTT.

This clone turned up a few times. The chain is built from TRBV20-1 and TRBJ1-2; no firm D call. V was trimmed by 4 bases and J by 7 bases, leaving 7 bases between them. The CDR3 loop spans 10 amino acids. Germline V lookup: CDR1 DFQATT, CDR2 SNEGSKA (reference sequence). CDR3 in DNA: TGCAGTGCTAAAGGGAGTGGCTACACCTTC. Translation: CSAKGSGYTF.

The chain links TRBV7-9 to TRBJ2-3; 11 bases fit TRBD2. Looked up from germline, CDR1 is SEHNR and CDR2 is FQNEAQ (reference sequence). There are 17 residues in the CDR3. The ends lost 5 bases at V and 4 bases at J; junction bases unmatched: 11. The CDR3 DNA follows: TGTGCCAGCAGCAGCTACTTAGCGGGAGGGTCCCCAGATACGCAGTATTTT. This encodes CASSSYLAGGSPDTQYF.

The J gene is TRBJ1-2, the V gene TRBV14; no firm D call. Per the germline V gene, CDR1 is SGHDN and CDR2 is FVKESK. V was clipped by 0 bases and J by 4 bases, with 9 bases between them. This CDR3 comprises 14 residues. The chain's CDR3 is CASSQDVGPYGYTF. CDR3 DNA sequence: TGTGCCAGCAGCCAAGACGTAGGTCCCTATGGCTACACCTTC.

The V and J genes are TRBV30 and TRBJ2-1; D is undetermined. The germline V gene has CDR1 GTSNPN and CDR2 SVGIG (reference sequence). The CDR3 is made up of 11 amino acids. The germline V and J ends were trimmed by 0 bases and 11 bases, with 8 bases remaining between them. The CDR3 sequence is CAWSVAEKQFF. The CDR3 region has the DNA TGTGCCTGGAGTGTAGCAGAGAAGCAGTTCTTC.

The V and J genes are TRBV11-2 and TRBJ2-7, with 16 bases fitting TRBD2. Germline trimming cut 5 bases from V and 9 bases from J; bases unmatched to any gene: 10. Germline values: CDR1 SGHAT, CDR2 FQNNGV. CDR3 size: 16 residues. CDR3 region: CASSQGLAGGGFGQYF. The DNA of the CDR3 is TGTGCCAGCAGCCAGGGACTAGCGGGAGGGGGGTTTGGGCAGTACTTC.

The rearrangement joins TRBV7-9 to TRBJ2-5; no definite D call. The CDR3 loop spans 14 amino acids. Germline V gene lookup returns CDR1 SEHNR and CDR2 FQNEAQ (reference sequence). V lost 2 bases and J 1 base, leaving 8 bases between the germline ends. This CDR3 reads CASSLTAFQETQYF. DNA of the CDR3: TGTGCCAGCAGCTTAACGGCATTCCAAGAGACCCAGTACTTC.

The chain combines TRBV11-1 with TRBJ2-7; D may correspond to TRBD1 or TRBD2 (5 bases each). V dropped 1 base and J dropped 5 bases, with 12 bases sitting between them. This CDR3 contains 14 residues. Germline loops: CDR1 SGHAT, CDR2 FQDESV (reference sequence). Here the CDR3 DNA reads TGTGCCAGCAGCTTAGATACGGGGACGAACGAGCAGTACTTC. Translating gives CASSLDTGTNEQYF.

This chain joins TRBV5-1 and TRBJ1-2, with a possible D match to TRBD1 (6 bases). This CDR3 spans 14 amino acids. V was trimmed by 0 bases and J by 3 bases, leaving 9 bases between them. Germline loops: CDR1 SGHRS, CDR2 YFSETQ. The CDR3 sequence: CASSLGGRDYGYTF. The CDR3 DNA sequence: TGCGCCAGCAGCTTGGGGGGGCGCGACTATGGCTACACCTTC.

The chain is built from TRBV6-1 and TRBJ2-3; 11 bases match TRBD2. Germline V gives CDR1 MNHNS, CDR2 SASEGT. This CDR3 has 16 amino acids. The V segment lost 2 bases and the J segment 8 bases; nucleotides outside the gene matches: 9. The CDR3 coding sequence is TGTGCCAGCAGTGAACTAGCGGGAGGCGGTGAGGGTACGCAGTATTTT. It codes for CASSELAGGGEGTQYF.

CDR3 nucleotides: TGTGCCAGCAGCGGACCCGGAACCGGGGAGCTGTTTTTT. It translates to CASSGPGTGELFF. The J gene is TRBJ2-2, the V gene TRBV6-5; D not certain. There are 13 residues in the CDR3. The germline gives CDR1 MNHEY, CDR2 SVGAGI. V lost 6 bases and J 5 bases, leaving 10 bases between the germline ends.

This chain connects TRBV2 to TRBJ2-3; D gene ambiguous. V lost 4 bases and J 5 bases, leaving 13 bases between the germline ends. Looked up from germline, CDR1 is SNHLY and CDR2 is FYNNEI. The CDR3 sequence is 14 residues long. The CDR3: CASSARGLLDTQYF. The DNA of the CDR3 is TGTGCCAGCAGTGCCCGTGGTCTTCTAGATACGCAGTATTTT.

The V gene is TRBV5-1, the J gene TRBJ2-1; TRBD2 is a possible D gene (6 bases). CDR1 SGHRS and CDR2 YFSETQ come from the germline V gene. The CDR3 consists of 11 residues. With 2 bases removed from V and 9 bases from J, the gap between germline ends came to 6 bases. The CDR3 nucleotides are TGCGCCAGCAGCTTCGGGGGTGAGCAGTTCTTC. Its protein product is CASSFGGEQFF.

The gene calls are TRBV28 and TRBJ1-4; maybe TRBD1 (6 bases). V lost 6 bases to trimming and J lost 6 bases, with 11 bases between them. The CDR3 consists of 13 residues. Per germline, CDR1 MDHEN and CDR2 SYDVKM. In DNA, the CDR3 is TGTGCCAGCAGACCACCAGGGGATGAAAAACTGTTTTTT. As protein: CASRPPGDEKLFF.

The J gene is TRBJ2-7, the V gene TRBV29-1; D not resolved. The CDR3 runs 13 residues. The V gene's germline CDR1 is SQVTM and CDR2 ANQGSEA. The V end lost 6 bases, the J end lost 3 bases, and 15 bases lay between the germline ends. CDR3 nucleotide sequence: TGCAGCGTGGGAAACATGGTGAGCTACGAGCAGTACTTC. Protein sequence: CSVGNMVSYEQYF.

The V call is TRBV5-6, the J call TRBJ2-1, with 7 bases identical to TRBD2. Per the germline V gene, CDR1 is SGHDT and CDR2 is YYEEEE. V dropped 4 bases and J dropped 4; count of bases not matched to a gene: 11. This CDR3 region has 16 residues. This CDR3 reads CASSEDRSGKYNEQFF. The DNA of the CDR3 is TGTGCCAGCAGCGAAGATCGAAGCGGGAAGTACAATGAGCAGTTCTTC.

The chain has TRBV30 and TRBJ2-3; D call uncertain. The germline V gene has CDR1 GTSNPN and CDR2 SVGIG (reference sequence). V lost 2 bases, J lost 0 bases, and 9 bases lay in between. The CDR3 consists of 14 residues. The CDR3 is CAWSTRSSTDTQYF. CDR3 DNA: TGTGCCTGGAGTACAAGGTCTAGCACAGATACGCAGTATTTT.

This rearrangement joins TRBV19 to TRBJ2-1, with 10 bases lining up with TRBD2. The CDR3 runs 16 residues. The J segment lost 3 bases and the V segment lost 0 bases, leaving 2 bases of the junction unmatched. CDR1 and CDR2 from the germline V gene are LNHDA and SQIVND (reference sequence). The CDR3 here is CASSIDSGGSYNEQFF. CDR3 in DNA: TGTGCCAGTAGTATAGATAGCGGGGGGAGCTACAATGAGCAGTTCTTC. The variable domain in full, completed from reference TRBV19 and TRBJ2-1, reads DGGITQSPKYLFRKEGQNVTLSCEQNLNHDAMYWYRQDPGQGLRLIYYSQIVNDFQKGDIAEGYSVSREKKESFPLTVTSAQKNPTAFYLCASSIDSGGSYNEQFFGPGTRLTVL.

This clone was detected only once. Other DNA variants within this sample encode the same CDR3. This chain links TRBV7-2 with TRBJ1-1; D uncertain. This CDR3 region has 14 residues. CDR1 is SGHTA and CDR2 is FQGNSA in the germline V gene. Trimming removed 3 bases at V and 8 bases at J, with 16 bases between. The DNA of the CDR3 is TGTGCCAGCAGCTTTTCCCGACGTGAGACCGAAGCTTTCTTT. It specifies CASSFSRRETEAFF.